This TCR beta chain was observed in a study of blood T cell repertoires in COVID-19. Study overall: Donors in the United States, Italy and Spain gave samples during acute or convalescent COVID-19. In each case, the material was cDNA or gDNA derived from T cells, B-cell-depleted T cells, or PBMCs.

The ends were cut back, 3 bases at V and 0 bases at J, with 4 bases in the middle. The CDR3 has 13 residues. Original processing notes: Amplification of reference gene primers was used by the study to estimate nucleated cell counts. Some clones are missing from TCRdb's copy, which holds only in-frame ones; the method was immunoSEQ multiplex PCR. V and J calls and clone size come straight from that table; D and trimming were deduced from the DNA. The repertoire holds tens of thousands of clones, 93% seen once, with about 5% in the top ten. The chain couples TRBV12-3 or TRBV12-4 to TRBJ2-3; D remains ambiguous. The material sequenced was peripheral blood. The source is a human donor in a cohort sampled during active COVID-19. DNA of the CDR3: TGTGCCAGCAGTTTGTCGAGCACAGATACGCAGTATTTT. It translates to CASSLSSTDTQYF.